These 27 T cell receptor beta chains were all obtained from the same sample, sequenced in a study of CD8+ T cells in alopecia areata. TCR sequencing used cDNA made by reverse transcription of extracted RNA. Sequencing was performed with immunoSEQ multiplex PCR; in TCRdb, only in-frame clones are kept and a portion is missing. Of 140,000 to 150,000 clones listed, 40% to 50% are singletons. The source material was CD4+ T cells sorted from blood. These TCRs come from a human donor with alopecia areata.

Only a few counts were recorded for this clone. This chain connects TRBV20-1 to TRBJ2-7; possible D gene TRBD1, 5 bases. CDR3 length equals 11 residues. Germline V gene data show CDR1 as DFQATT and CDR2 as SNEGSKA (reference sequence). V lost 3 bases, J lost 3 bases, and 6 bases lay in between. The CDR3 reads CSASTGYEQYF. The CDR3, as DNA: TGCAGTGCTAGCACAGGCTACGAGCAGTACTTC.

This clone was found a few times. The gene calls are TRBV4-1 and TRBJ2-5; the match to TRBD2 covers 10 bases. J was trimmed by 5 bases and V by 0 bases; bases with no gene match: 9. The CDR3 extends over 17 amino acids. Germline values: CDR1 MGHRA, CDR2 YSYEKL. This CDR3 is CASSQDHPSGSYETQYF. In DNA, the CDR3 is TGCGCCAGCAGCCAAGATCATCCTAGCGGGAGCTACGAGACCCAGTACTTC.

CDR3 in amino acids: CSGVVTTGPYNTEAFF. The CDR3 DNA reads as TGCAGCGGAGTCGTAACCACGGGACCTTACAACACTGAAGCTTTCTTT. The chain carries TRBV29-1 and TRBJ1-1; the D gene is possibly TRBD1 (5 bases). This CDR3 contains 16 residues. The V end was cut by 7 bases, the J end by 2 bases, with 23 bases between. Germline CDR1 SQVTM, CDR2 ANQGSEA.

The chain carries TRBV5-4 and TRBJ2-5; possibly TRBD1 for D (6 bases). V was trimmed by 4 bases and J by 5 bases, leaving 18 bases between them. CDR3 length equals 15 residues. Germline V CDR1 and CDR2: SGHNT, YYREEE (reference sequence). CDR3 nucleotides: TGTGCCAGCAGCCCGGGGTCACAGGGAGAGGAGACCCAGTACTTC. Translating it yields CASSPGSQGEETQYF.

The chain is built from TRBV5-6 and TRBJ2-1; D is possibly TRBD1 (6 bases). This CDR3 has 15 amino acids. V dropped 3 bases and J dropped 2 bases, with 12 bases sitting between them. Germline CDR1 and CDR2: SGHDT and YYEEEE. This chain's CDR3 is CASSWGQLTYNEQFF. The CDR3 region has the DNA TGTGCCAGCAGCTGGGGGCAACTAACCTACAATGAGCAGTTCTTC. Variable domain in full (rest from reference TRBV5-6 and TRBJ2-1): DAGVTQSPTHLIKTRGQQVTLRCSPKSGHDTVSWYQQALGQGPQFIFQYYEEEERQRGNFPDRFSGHQFPNYSSELNVNALLLGDSALYLCASSWGQLTYNEQFFGPGTRLTVL.

V usage is TRBV7-9 and J usage is TRBJ1-2; D gene uncertain. This CDR3 contains 12 residues. V dropped 2 bases and J dropped 5 bases, with 6 bases sitting between them. Germline V CDR1 and CDR2: SEHNR, FQNEAQ (reference sequence). The CDR3 DNA reads TGTGCCAGCAGCTTACGAGAGTATGGCTACACCTTC. Protein: CASSLREYGYTF.

This clone was seen only a few times. The gene calls are TRBV11-3 and TRBJ2-3; no clear D gene. Trimming removed 3 bases at V and 1 base at J, with 11 bases between. Germline values: CDR1 SGHNT, CDR2 YENEEA. This CDR3 region has 15 residues. CDR3 DNA sequence: TGTGCCAGCAGCTTCCCGACAACACGCACAGATACGCAGTATTTT. Amino acid sequence: CASSFPTTRTDTQYF.

This clone has more than one count but fewer than ten. The CDR3 coding sequence is TGTGCCAGCAGCTTAGCTGGGGCGGACAATGAGCAGTTCTTC. Translated, it gives CASSLAGADNEQFF. The chain links TRBV7-2 to TRBJ2-1; weak D call: TRBD1 (5 bases). V was clipped by 0 bases and J by 5 bases, with 8 bases between them. The CDR3 has 14 amino acids. Germline V gene sequence: CDR1 SGHTA, CDR2 FQGNSA. The variable domain in full, completed from reference TRBV7-2 and TRBJ2-1, reads GAGVSQSPSNKVTEKGKDVELRCDPISGHTALYWYRQSLGQGLEFLIYFQGNSAPDKSGLPSDRFSAERTGGSVSTLTIQRTQQEDSAVYLCASSLAGADNEQFFGPGTRLTVL.

The chain uses TRBV30 and TRBJ2-1; D call uncertain. The V and J ends lost 2 bases and 3 bases respectively, with 11 bases between them. CDR1 and CDR2 (germline): GTSNPN, SVGIG (reference sequence). This CDR3 is built from 14 residues. The CDR3 sequence is CAWSTTRGYNEQFF. The CDR3 DNA reads as TGTGCCTGGAGTACTACCAGAGGCTACAATGAGCAGTTCTTC.

This clone was recorded a few times. The rearrangement joins TRBV14 to TRBJ2-7, with no clear D. Trimming took 1 base from V and 2 from J, leaving 12 bases between them. The CDR3 totals 15 residues. CDR1 SGHDN and CDR2 FVKESK come from the germline V gene. CDR3 nucleotides: TGTGCCAGCAGCCAAGGTCGGCACTTTACCTACGAGCAGTACTTC. It encodes CASSQGRHFTYEQYF.

This chain links TRBV2 with TRBJ1-4, with D tentatively TRBD1 (5 bases). V gave up 1 base and J gave up 7 bases, with 13 bases separating them. This CDR3 has 15 amino acids. Germline V gives CDR1 SNHLY, CDR2 FYNNEI. The CDR3 DNA reads as TGTGCCAGCAGTGAAGGCCGGGGCACGGGTGAAAAACTGTTTTTT. This codes for CASSEGRGTGEKLFF.

Notes on this clone: At the DNA level, this CDR3 is encoded by other sequences in the same sample as well. This chain connects TRBV30 to TRBJ2-7; tentatively, D is TRBD1 (5 bases). Germline assignment: CDR1 GTSNPN and CDR2 SVGIG (reference sequence). This CDR3 is 12 amino acids long. The V end was cut by 3 bases, the J end by 0 bases, with 6 bases between. The CDR3 DNA sequence: TGTGCCTGGAGCCAGGGCTCCTACGAGCAGTACTTC. Its protein is CAWSQGSYEQYF.

V is TRBV5-1 and J is TRBJ2-1; 7 positions agree with TRBD2. Germline V CDR1 and CDR2: SGHRS, YFSETQ. The CDR3 is 16 residues long. Trimming took 0 bases from V and 5 from J; bases not matched to a gene: 8. CDR3 amino acids: CASSLAGWEGNNEQFF. The CDR3 DNA is TGCGCCAGCAGCTTGGCCGGGTGGGAGGGGAACAATGAGCAGTTCTTC.

This clone has just one count. The chain carries TRBV2 and TRBJ1-3, with D maybe TRBD1 (6 bases). Germline-derived CDR1 and CDR2 are SNHLY and FYNNEI. The length of the CDR3 is 12 residues. V was trimmed by 9 bases and J by 3 bases, leaving 9 bases between them. The DNA of the CDR3 is TGTGCCAGTCGGACAGATGGAAACACCATATATTTT. It encodes CASRTDGNTIYF. Full variable domain (rest looked up from reference TRBV2 and TRBJ1-3): EPEVTQTPSHQVTQMGQEVILRCVPISNHLYFYWYRQILGQKVEFLVSFYNNEISEKSEIFDDQFSVERPDGSNFTLKIRSTKLEDSAMYFCASRTDGNTIYFGEGSWLTVV.

This clone was counted only a few times. The chain combines TRBV18 with TRBJ2-1; D is unclear. V was pared by 1 base and J by 7 bases, with 8 bases between. There are 13 residues in the CDR3. Per germline, CDR1 KGHSH and CDR2 LQKENI. CDR3 sequence reads: CASSPRVGNEQFF. CDR3 bases: TGTGCCAGCTCACCACGAGTGGGGAATGAGCAGTTCTTC.

This chain joins TRBV30 and TRBJ2-7; 8 nucleotides line up with TRBD2. The CDR3 extends over 15 amino acids. The V gene's germline CDR1 is GTSNPN and CDR2 SVGIG (reference sequence). V dropped 2 bases and J dropped 7; count of bases not matched to a gene: 13. The CDR3 DNA reads as TGTGCCTGGAGTATTCCGCCTAGCGGGTCGTCTGAGCAGTACTTC. As protein: CAWSIPPSGSSEQYF.

For the CDR3, the DNA is TGTGCCAGCAGTTTACAGGGGGGCCACGAGCAGTACTTC. This encodes CASSLQGGHEQYF. The rearrangement uses TRBV27 and TRBJ2-7, with a possible D match to TRBD1 (7 bases). V gave up 2 bases and J gave up 5 bases, with 10 bases separating them. Germline loops: CDR1 MNHEY, CDR2 SMNVEV (reference sequence). This CDR3 is built from 13 residues.

The chain joins TRBV28 to TRBJ1-2; D possibly corresponds to TRBD1 (6 bases). This CDR3 has 12 residues. Trimming shortened V by 10 bases and J by 8 bases, and 17 bases separated the two germline ends. Germline lookup yields CDR1 MDHEN and CDR2 SYDVKM. The CDR3 region is CATAKQGWGYTF. The CDR3 DNA reads as TGTGCCACCGCGAAACAGGGATGGGGCTACACCTTC.

V gene TRBV29-1 combines with J gene TRBJ2-5; D is perhaps TRBD2 (5 bases). Trimming stripped 6 bases from V and 5 bases from J, with 13 bases between. The CDR3 runs 12 residues. In germline, CDR1 is SQVTM, CDR2 ANQGSEA. CDR3 sequence: CSVRPTTETQYF. DNA of the CDR3: TGCAGCGTCCGCCCGACTACGGAGACCCAGTACTTC.

In its sample, this clone was seen a few times. The chain is built from TRBV7-9 and TRBJ2-1; no definite D call. Trimming removed 3 bases from V and 6 bases from J, with 12 bases in between. This CDR3 is 14 amino acids long. CDR1 is SEHNR, CDR2 FQNEAQ, per germline (reference sequence). For the CDR3, the DNA is TGTGCCAGCAGCTTCTCTCCAGAACGCAATGAGCAGTTCTTC. Its protein product is CASSFSPERNEQFF.

This chain links TRBV5-1 with TRBJ2-1; 9 bases align to TRBD1. The CDR3 contains 15 residues. The germline V gene encodes CDR1 SGHRS and CDR2 YFSETQ. Germline trimming cut 5 bases from V and 7 bases from J; bases unmatched to any gene: 10. Here the CDR3 DNA reads TGCGCCAGCAGGTTTACAGGGGGCGCTAAGAATGAGCAGTTCTTC. This gives the protein CASRFTGGAKNEQFF.

This clone was detected only a few times. The J gene is TRBJ1-1, the V gene TRBV18; D perhaps matches TRBD1 (5 bases). There are 16 residues in the CDR3. Trimming shortened V by 0 bases and J by 2 bases, and 13 bases separated the two germline ends. Germline V gene sequence: CDR1 KGHSH, CDR2 LQKENI. Written as DNA, the CDR3 is TGTGCCAGCTCACCACCGGGGGGAGGCCCTAACACTGAAGCTTTCTTT. Translating gives CASSPPGGGPNTEAFF.

Details on this clone: Other DNA sequences in the sample encode the same CDR3. V and J are TRBV29-1 and TRBJ2-5; D is uncertain. This CDR3 has 11 residues. Germline CDR1 and CDR2: SQVTM and ANQGSEA. V lost 4 bases to trimming and J lost 5 bases, with 8 bases between them. The DNA of the CDR3 is TGCAGCGTTGGCAGTCAGGAGACCCAGTACTTC. This codes for CSVGSQETQYF.

The chain uses TRBV6-6 and TRBJ2-7; 9 bases agree with TRBD2. This CDR3 has 16 amino acids. Germline V gene lookup returns CDR1 MNHNY and CDR2 SVGAGI (reference sequence). The J segment lost 7 bases and the V segment lost 5 bases, leaving 15 bases of the junction unmatched. The CDR3 region is CASSPIGAGGPVEQYF. CDR3 in DNA: TGTGCCAGCAGTCCAATCGGGGCGGGAGGGCCGGTGGAGCAGTACTTC.

V is TRBV28 and J is TRBJ1-1; no definite D call. Germline values: CDR1 MDHEN, CDR2 SYDVKM. The CDR3 has 14 residues. Trimming removed 3 bases at V and 7 bases at J, with 15 bases between. The CDR3 region is CASSFGWPRGEAFF. DNA for the CDR3: TGTGCCAGCAGTTTTGGCTGGCCGCGGGGTGAAGCTTTCTTT.

A few counts support this clone. The rearrangement joins TRBV27 to TRBJ2-1; possible D gene TRBD2, 6 bases. The germline V gene has CDR1 MNHEY and CDR2 SMNVEV (reference sequence). The V end was cut by 6 bases, the J end by 8 bases, with 14 bases between. The CDR3 loop spans 13 amino acids. CDR3 sequence: CASRRRGSDEQFF. The CDR3 DNA is TGTGCCAGCAGGAGGCGGGGATCGGATGAGCAGTTCTTC.

This clone has more than one count but fewer than ten. This chain joins TRBV29-1 and TRBJ2-1, with D perhaps being TRBD1 or TRBD2 (5 bases each). V was clipped by 4 bases and J by 8 bases, with 21 bases between them. From germline, CDR1 is SQVTM and CDR2 ANQGSEA. The length of the CDR3 is 15 residues. Written as DNA, the CDR3 is TGCAGCGTTGGCCCGACGGGGCTCGCGCTACATGAGCAGTTCTTC. This gives the protein CSVGPTGLALHEQFF.